This TCR beta chain originates from a study of cytomegalovirus exposure and HLA in healthy donors. Study-level background: The study's early data release held roughly 91 million unique TCRs from HLA-typed donors. Assignment to the Caucasian-associated ancestry cluster applied to approximately 80% of the roughly 400 genotyped donors.

The V gene end was trimmed by 0 bases and the J gene end by 4 bases; junction bases not matched to a gene: 6. CDR3 length: 16 residues. Germline values: CDR1 SGDLS, CDR2 YYNGEE. PCR used 60 Vbeta primers and 13 Jbeta primers. Authors' data handling: Among the unique TCR beta chains that a later analysis counted, roughly 80 million in all, roughly 9.9 million were shared. Repertoires were generated with immunoSEQ multiplex PCR, while TCRdb's copy carries only in-frame clones and drops some. V and J calls plus clone size are reproduced from that table; the DNA served to infer D and trimming. Its table lists some 180,000 clones. The study's findings and limits: Some 150 TCR beta chains were listed as cytomegalovirus-associated.

Worth noting for this clone: Its antigen is not known.

The chain carries TRBV9 and TRBJ2-7; 11 bases line up with TRBD2. The source of this sequence is a man aged 30 to 45 in good health and CMV-seronegative. Sequencing was done on a sample of PBMCs. The CDR3 DNA is TGTGCCAGCAGCGTAGATCCTAGCGGGGGGCTTTACGAGCAGTACTTC. It translates to CASSVDPSGGLYEQYF.